The source of this T cell receptor beta chain is a study of blood T cell repertoires in COVID-19. Study overall: There were acute and convalescent COVID-19 samples, and they came from the United States, Italy and Spain. PBMCs, B-cell-depleted T cells, or T cells provided the cDNA or gDNA that made up the material.

In the source study's methods: Quantification of nucleated cells was approximated via reference gene primer amplification. Clones were read by immunoSEQ multiplex PCR, and TCRdb kept only the in-frame ones, dropping some. D and trimming were read from the DNA, whereas the V and J calls and clone size are those reported in that table. The table includes tens of thousands of clones, roughly 80% detected once. Only one count was recorded for this clone. The source is a woman aged 50 to 60 with acute or convalescent COVID-19. Sequenced sample: peripheral blood.

CDR3 amino acids: CASSIVGQGGVRSGANVLTF. DNA of the CDR3: TGTGCCAGTAGTATAGTAGGACAGGGGGGTGTTCGCTCTGGGGCCAACGTCCTGACTTTC. The chain links TRBV19 to TRBJ2-6, with 10 bases fitting TRBD1. The CDR3 is made up of 20 amino acids. With V trimmed by 1 base and J by 0 bases, 9 bases remained unmatched. CDR1 and CDR2 (germline): LNHDA, SQIVND (reference sequence).